This T cell receptor (beta chain) was found in a study of shared clonotypes between healthy human individuals (dated by TCRdb to the early 2020s). Describing the broader study: Two women and three men aged 18 to 49 years were included in the cohort. Per donor, three plates each were used for CD4 naive and CD4 memory, two for CD8 naive, and one for CD8 memory. To estimate repertoire size and how much clonotypes are shared between individuals, the study performed deep sequencing of blood TCR repertoires from a handful of healthy adults. To increase sequencing depth and limit assay-specific biases, different laboratories used diverse techniques to prepare libraries and sequence TCR repertoires. Each donor's leukapheresis produced roughly between roughly 0.85 and 9 billion PBMCs. The research as a whole found: Naive subsets generally had larger estimated clonotype richness than memory subsets did. Rarefaction of sorted-subset datasets indicated incomplete sequencing despite the large sequencing depth. Pairwise subsampling indicated that sequencing depth was expected to affect the degree of clonotype sharing among donors. Sampling was restricted to blood, and TCR repertoires in tissues likely differ from the TCR repertoires found in blood. The small number of donors limited the genetic and exposure-history diversity represented. Sharing across a few donors was observed for around 5% of naive CD4, about 3.2% of naive CD8, over 2% of memory CD4, and roughly 0.4% of memory CD8 clonotypes. Clonotypes shared by all four sorted-subset donors showed higher generation probabilities than non-shared clonotypes.

Using the deep immunoSEQ assay, multiplex PCR amplified TCR CDR3 regions from genomic DNA. Genomic DNA extracted from each cell subset was distributed evenly over all wells of several immunoSEQ 96-well plates, and each plate served as one replicate. Each replicate PCR for sorted subsets received about 220 ng genomic DNA, equal to about 30,000 T cell genomes. Purified libraries were quantified with a Qubit 3.0 fluorometer, sized on a Bioanalyzer 2100, and re-quantified with the KAPA Library Quantification kit. Each immunoSEQ 96-well plate was sequenced on its own single-read 150-cycle Illumina NextSeq 550 flow cell. In the source study's methods: Because only junctional sequences without quality scores were contained in the immunoSEQ output, filtering matching that applied to full-length reads could not be performed. To assign V/J genes and CDR3, sequences were annotated using PyIR, a Python wrapper for IgBLAST v1.9, with IMGT germline references. Reads were filtered out if the reads had weak V/J assignments (E-value above 1e-6), no CDR3, stop codons, out-of-frame junctions, or ambiguous translated residues. V3J clonotypes were defined as sequences sharing the same inferred V gene, J gene, and CDR3 amino acid sequence. To compute the percentage overlap between repertoires, the number of shared unique clonotypes was divided by the size of the smaller repertoire. Richness of each repertoire was evaluated using RTK rarefaction, the Chao1 estimator, and Recon v2.1 estimates of unobserved clonotypes. Generation probabilities were computed with OLGA for all TCRbeta clonotypes obtained by the gDNA method from several donors. TCRdb re-hosts the immuneACCESS table, in-frame sequences only. Its copies lack some clones; in the studies checked, an unresolved V gene accounts for under half of them, and the cause for the rest is not known. The V and J calls and clone size come from that table; D and trimming were worked out from the DNA. In all, the sample holds 950,000 to 1,300,000 clones, and about 74% of those were seen once. Nearly 1.5% of the sample comes from the top ten.

The cysteine opens and the phenylalanine closes a CDR3 of 15 amino acids. Of all the DNA, just the CDR3 is kept, 45 bases in frame from base 1. Cut back by 4 bases and 0 bases, the V and J ends lie 12 bases apart. Reading the germline V gene gives CDR1 MGHDK and CDR2 SYGVNS. As to this clone: Its antigen target is currently unknown. No much larger clonotype is one base removed from it; base qualities were not supplied.

The donors were healthy, HIV-negative adults with no recently reported acute infections or vaccinations. Every donor was a Caucasian adult residing in Nashville, Tennessee, USA. CD4+ T cells were enriched by magnetic negative selection; naive cells were then positively selected on CD45RA, and the negative fraction formed the memory subset. After blood collection by leukapheresis, PBMCs were isolated using Ficoll-Histopaque density gradient centrifugation and then cryopreserved in the vapor phase of liquid nitrogen. Purity and quantity of every magnetically sorted T cell population were checked by analytical flow cytometry. Genomic DNA was isolated from each sorted fraction and quantified by UV absorbance on a Nanodrop 2000c.

This receptor chain uses TRBV25-1 and TRBJ1-1, with the D gene not clear enough to name. The sequenced sample was memory CD4+ T cells sorted from blood. The sample's cell subset or site, from its label and the paper: CD45RA-negative fraction. The TCR originated in a man aged 18 to 29 in good health. At the DNA level, the sequence is TGTGCCAGCAGTGTTGGGGTTGGAGTGAACACTGAAGCTTTCTTT. Its amino acids are CASSVGVGVNTEAFF.